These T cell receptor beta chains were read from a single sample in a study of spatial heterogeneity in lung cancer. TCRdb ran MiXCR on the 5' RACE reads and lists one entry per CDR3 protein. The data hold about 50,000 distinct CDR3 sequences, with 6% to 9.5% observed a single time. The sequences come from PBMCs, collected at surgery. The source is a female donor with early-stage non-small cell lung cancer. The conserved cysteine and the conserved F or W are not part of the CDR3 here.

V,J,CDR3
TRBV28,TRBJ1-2,ASSSLQGFYGYT
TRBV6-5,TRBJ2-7,ASRSGAAREQY
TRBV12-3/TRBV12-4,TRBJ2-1,ASSSWQGRDEQF
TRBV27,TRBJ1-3,ASRSGNTIY
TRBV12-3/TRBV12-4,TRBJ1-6,ASSLGTPAAPLH
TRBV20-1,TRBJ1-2,SAGLGGNGYT
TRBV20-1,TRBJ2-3,SASTGRVGTDTQY
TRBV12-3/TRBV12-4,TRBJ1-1,ASRIQVNTEAF
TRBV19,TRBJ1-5,ATSQTGDSNQPQH
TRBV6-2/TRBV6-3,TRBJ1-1,ASSLHIGGNTEAF
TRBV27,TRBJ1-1,ASSLRQVSTEAF
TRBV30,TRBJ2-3,AWRRSQLERGPSTDTQY
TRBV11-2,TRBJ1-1,ASSVGSGTEAF
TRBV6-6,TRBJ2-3,ASRTTDRGATDTQY
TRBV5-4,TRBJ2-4,ASSLQGAGKNIQY
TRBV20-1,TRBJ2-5,SASIIIGLVTGETQY
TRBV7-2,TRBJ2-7,ASSPRGGHEQY
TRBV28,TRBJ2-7,ASSSLAVSYEQY
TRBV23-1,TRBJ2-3,ASNGRASTDTQY
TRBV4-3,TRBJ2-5,ASSPSGGHVGTQY